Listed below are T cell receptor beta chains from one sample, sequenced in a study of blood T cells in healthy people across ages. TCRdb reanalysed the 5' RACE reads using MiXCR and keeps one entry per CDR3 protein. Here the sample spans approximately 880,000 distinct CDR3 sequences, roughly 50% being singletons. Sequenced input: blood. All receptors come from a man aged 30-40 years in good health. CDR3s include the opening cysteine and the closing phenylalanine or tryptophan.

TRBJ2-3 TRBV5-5 CASSLEGLYSDTQYF
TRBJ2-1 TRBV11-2 CASSLGTGNYNEQFF
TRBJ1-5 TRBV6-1 CASSESNGYWSNQPQHF
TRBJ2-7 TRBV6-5 CASSYSIRGSGVYEQYF
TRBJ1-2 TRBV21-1 CASSRAANYGYTF
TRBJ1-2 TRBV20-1 CSANMADRVGYTF
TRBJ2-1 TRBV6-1 CASSVTVLLGGSSYNEQFF
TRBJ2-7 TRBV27 CASSSRDRHEQYF
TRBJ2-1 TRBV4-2 CASSQVSVRTSGNYNEQFF
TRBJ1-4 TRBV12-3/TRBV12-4 CASSWTNEKLFF
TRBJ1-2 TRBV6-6 CASSRPGAANYGYTF
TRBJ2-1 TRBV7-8 CASTVLGTSGYNEQFF
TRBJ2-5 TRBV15 CATSRQGVETQYF
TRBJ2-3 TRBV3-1 CASSQGGARTGTDTQYF
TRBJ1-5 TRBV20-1 CSARSTTAGSQPQHF
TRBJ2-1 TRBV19 CASSIVPGGNNEQFF
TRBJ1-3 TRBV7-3 CASSLTGSDRGGNTIYF
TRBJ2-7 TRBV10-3 CAIRRGLAGTYEQYF
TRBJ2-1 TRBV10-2 CASRATDRVSVLFYNEQFF
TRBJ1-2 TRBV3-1 CASSQDPGQLNYGYTF
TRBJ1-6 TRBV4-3 CASSQAQGYNSPLHF
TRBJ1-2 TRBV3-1 CASSPRGSSYGYTF
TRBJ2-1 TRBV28 CASSSPSGGISYNEQFF
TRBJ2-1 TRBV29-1 CSVGDGYNEQFF
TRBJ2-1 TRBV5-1 CASSLGGSHNEQFF
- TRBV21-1 CASSPLQEQRETQYF
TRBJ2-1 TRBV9 CASSPEGFGRAGNEQFF